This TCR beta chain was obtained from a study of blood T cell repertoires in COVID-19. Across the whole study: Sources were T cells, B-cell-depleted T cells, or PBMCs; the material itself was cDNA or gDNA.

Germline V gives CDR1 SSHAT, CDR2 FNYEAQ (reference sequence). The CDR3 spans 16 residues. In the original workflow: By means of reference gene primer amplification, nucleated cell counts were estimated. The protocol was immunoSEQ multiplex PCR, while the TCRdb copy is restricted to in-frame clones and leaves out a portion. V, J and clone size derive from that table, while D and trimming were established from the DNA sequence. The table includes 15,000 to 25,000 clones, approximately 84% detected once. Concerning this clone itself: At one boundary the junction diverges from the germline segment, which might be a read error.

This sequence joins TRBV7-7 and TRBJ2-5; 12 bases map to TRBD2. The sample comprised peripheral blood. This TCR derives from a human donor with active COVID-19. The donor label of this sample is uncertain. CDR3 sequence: CASSGKTSGGPETQYF. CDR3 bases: TGTGCTAGCAGCGGTAAGACTAGCGGGGGACCAGAGACCCAGTACTTC. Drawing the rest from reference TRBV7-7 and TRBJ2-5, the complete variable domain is GAGVSQSPRYKVTKRGQDVTLRCDPISSHATLYWYQQALGQGPEFLTYFNYEAQPDKSGLPSDRFSAERPEGSISTLTIQRTEQRDSAMYRCASSGKTSGGPETQYFGPGTRLLVL.